This T cell receptor (beta chain) originates from a study of OX40 agonist ivuxolimab in advanced cancers. Study summary: Treatment of patients was with ivuxolimab, an agonistic anti-OX40 (CD134) antibody. Patients got intravenous ivuxolimab at 0.01 to 10 mg/kg every 2 weeks. Findings and caveats of the study: Dose levels from 0.1 to 3.0 mg/kg saw CD4+ and CD8+ blood T cells expand clonally by week 6.

Measured with immunoSEQ multiplex PCR; TCRdb has only the in-frame clones, and not every one. The profile covers tens of thousands of clones, with around four fifths appearing a single time and around 1.1% taken by the ten largest. Notes on this clone: No antigen is known for it.

The TCR comes from an adult with an advanced solid tumor such as melanoma, head and neck, liver or kidney cancer. The sequences come from CD4+ or CD8+ T cells sorted from blood, collected in a trial of the OX40 agonist ivuxolimab.

CDR3 region: CASSPLGQGSTGELFF. The DNA of the CDR3 is TGTGCCAGCTCACCTCTCGGACAGGGATCTACCGGGGAGCTGTTTTTT. The chain joins TRBV18 to TRBJ2-2, with 8 bases fitting TRBD1. Germline values: CDR1 KGHSH, CDR2 LQKENI. With 3 bases clipped from V and 5 bases from J, the junction kept 8 bases outside the gene matches. The CDR3 runs to 16 residues.